These 18 T cell receptor beta chains came from one sample sequenced in a study of blood T cell repertoires in COVID-19 (TCRdb year 2020). The library was produced with the immunoSEQ multiplex PCR assay. TCRdb obtained this table from immuneACCESS and retained in-frame rearrangements with V and J assigned. These tables miss some clones; where compared with another copy, unresolved V genes account for less than half of the shortfall, and the remainder is unexplained. The sample yields tens of thousands of clones; 88% were counted once. The ten largest clones represent approximately 5% of the sample. The sequencing sample was made of peripheral blood. These receptors came from a human donor in a cohort sampled during active COVID-19.

V and J are TRBV5-1 and TRBJ2-3; 14 nucleotides match TRBD2. J gave up 5 bases and V 3 bases, and 2 bases lay outside the gene matches. This CDR3 is 15 amino acids long. Germline V CDR1 and CDR2: SGHRS, YFSETQ. The CDR3 region has the DNA TGCGCCAGCAGCTCAGGACTAGCGGGAGGAGATACGCAGTATTTT. Translation: CASSSGLAGGDTQYF.

This clone turned up a few times. The V call is TRBV5-5, the J call TRBJ2-2; 8 nucleotides agree with TRBD2. This CDR3 spans 14 amino acids. V lost 7 bases, J lost 0 bases, and 2 bases stayed unmatched. Germline loops: CDR1 SGHKS, CDR2 YYEKEE (reference sequence). In DNA form, the CDR3 reads TGTGCCAGCGCGCGGGAGGCGAACACCGGGGAGCTGTTTTTT. This sequence encodes CASAREANTGELFF. Variable domain in full (rest from reference TRBV5-5 and TRBJ2-2): DAGVTQSPTHLIKTRGQQVTLRCSPISGHKSVSWYQQVLGQGPQFIFQYYEKEERGRGNFPDRFSARQFPNYSSELNVNALLLGDSALYLCASAREANTGELFFGEGSRLTVL.

V is TRBV3-1 (or the pseudogene TRBV3-2) and J is TRBJ2-3; 8 positions match TRBD2. The length of the CDR3 is 14 residues. V lost 3 bases to trimming and J lost 5 bases; unmatched junction nucleotides: 4. Germline V lookup: CDR1 LGHDT, CDR2 YNNKEL (reference sequence). CDR3 nucleotides: TGTGCCAGCAGCCACACGGGGGGGAGAGATACGCAGTATTTT. Its translation: CASSHTGGRDTQYF.

The CDR3 DNA is TGTGCCAGCTCACCGGGTAGGGGTGGCTATGGCTACACCTTC. As protein: CASSPGRGGYGYTF. This sequence joins TRBV18 and TRBJ1-2; tentatively, D is TRBD1 (5 bases). The V gene lost 3 bases and the J gene lost 4 bases, with 12 bases spanning the gap. Germline lookup yields CDR1 KGHSH and CDR2 LQKENI. The CDR3 has 14 amino acids.

This clone was counted a few times. V and J are TRBV18 and TRBJ1-5; TRBD1 agrees at 9 bases. After removal of 6 bases from V and 2 bases from J, the junction contained 8 bases not matched to a gene. From germline, CDR1 is KGHSH and CDR2 LQKENI. There are 16 residues in the CDR3. The CDR3 region is CASSPKQGAGNQPQHF. The CDR3 nucleotides read TGTGCCAGCTCCCCGAAACAGGGGGCGGGCAATCAGCCCCAGCATTTT.

The rearrangement links TRBV11-2 to TRBJ1-2; the D is unclear. The germline V gene has CDR1 SGHAT and CDR2 FQNNGV. The germline V and J ends were trimmed by 5 bases and 2 bases, with 9 bases remaining between them. CDR3 length: 13 residues. The chain's CDR3 is CASSPGENYGYTF. The CDR3 DNA reads TGTGCCAGCAGCCCCGGTGAAAACTATGGCTACACCTTC.

This clone was seen only once. The V call is TRBV7-2, the J call TRBJ2-4, with TRBD1 identical over 9 bases. Germline V lookup: CDR1 SGHTA, CDR2 FQGNSA. J was trimmed by 6 bases and V by 5 bases; bases with no gene match: 5. The CDR3 is made up of 14 amino acids. CDR3 coding DNA: TGTGCCAGCAGCACACAGGGGGCTGGAAACATTCAGTACTTC. Protein sequence: CASSTQGAGNIQYF.

The V call is TRBV7-2, the J call TRBJ1-5; a possible D gene is TRBD1 (5 bases). CDR1 SGHTA and CDR2 FQGNSA come from the germline V gene. V dropped 2 bases and J dropped 7 bases, with 12 bases sitting between them. This CDR3 contains 14 residues. CDR3 residues: CASSLNQGWQPQHF. The CDR3 bases are TGTGCCAGCAGCTTAAACCAGGGATGGCAGCCCCAGCATTTT.

The chain combines TRBV28 with TRBJ1-2; D uncertain. This CDR3 is built from 14 residues. Trimming took off 2 bases at V and 7 bases at J, with 14 bases between the two ends. Looked up from germline, CDR1 is MDHEN and CDR2 is SYDVKM. This CDR3 is CASSLLTGLRGYTF. The CDR3 DNA reads TGTGCCAGCAGTTTACTCACCGGGTTGCGTGGCTACACCTTC.

The CDR3 spells CASSLFGQGFSGNTIYF. In DNA form, the CDR3 reads TGTGCCAGCAGCCTGTTCGGACAGGGTTTCTCTGGAAACACCATATATTTT. The chain combines TRBV3-1 (or the pseudogene TRBV3-2) with TRBJ1-3; 8 bases align to TRBD1. This CDR3 comprises 17 residues. After removal of 4 bases from V and 0 bases from J, the junction contained 8 bases not matched to a gene. Germline V CDR1 and CDR2: LGHDT, YNNKEL (reference sequence).

This clone was seen more than once but under ten times. The gene calls are TRBV20-1 and TRBJ1-2; D uncertain. V was shortened by 3 bases and J by 0 bases, with 8 bases between the two germline ends. The length of the CDR3 is 13 residues. Germline lookup yields CDR1 DFQATT and CDR2 SNEGSKA (reference sequence). The CDR3 nucleotides read TGCAGTGCTAGTCGGGAAGCTAACTATGGCTACACCTTC. It codes for CSASREANYGYTF.

The V and J genes are TRBV5-8 and TRBJ2-5, with D hard to call. CDR1 is SGHTS and CDR2 is YDEGEE in the germline V gene. The CDR3 runs to 14 residues. The ends were cut back, 4 bases at V and 2 bases at J, with 12 bases in the middle. The CDR3 here is CASSVVQHQETQYF. The CDR3 DNA follows: TGTGCCAGCAGCGTGGTACAGCATCAAGAGACCCAGTACTTC.

This chain connects TRBV30 to TRBJ2-6, with a weak D call TRBD1 (6 bases). The germline V and J ends were trimmed by 4 bases and 4 bases, with 11 bases remaining between them. The CDR3 has 14 amino acids. CDR1 GTSNPN and CDR2 SVGIG come from the germline V gene (reference sequence). CDR3 DNA sequence: TGTGCCTGGACCACAGGGATGGGGGCCAACGTCCTGACTTTC. This sequence encodes CAWTTGMGANVLTF.

This clone showed up just once. The chain has TRBV19 and TRBJ1-5; 7 nucleotides align to TRBD1. Unmatched junction bases numbered 5, after V lost 5 bases and J lost 1 base. The CDR3 is 15 residues long. Germline V gene sequence: CDR1 LNHDA, CDR2 SQIVND (reference sequence). This chain's CDR3 is CASSSGQTSNQPQHF. The CDR3 DNA reads TGTGCCAGTAGTTCGGGACAGACCAGCAATCAGCCCCAGCATTTT.

This rearrangement joins TRBV2 to TRBJ1-4; D possibly corresponds to TRBD1 (6 bases). V was shortened by 6 bases and J by 3 bases, with 14 bases between the two germline ends. The CDR3 loop spans 15 amino acids. Germline V CDR1 and CDR2: SNHLY, FYNNEI. In DNA form, the CDR3 reads TGTGCCAGCAGCCAAGGGGGTTTAGCTAATGAAAAACTGTTTTTT. It is translated as CASSQGGLANEKLFF.

The chain employs TRBV11-2 and TRBJ1-6, with D perhaps TRBD1 (6 bases). This CDR3 region has 12 residues. V lost 5 bases to trimming and J lost 13 bases, with 12 bases between them. The germline V gene has CDR1 SGHAT and CDR2 FQNNGV. This CDR3 is CASSTQGLPLHF. The CDR3 DNA sequence: TGTGCCAGCAGCACTCAGGGGTTGCCCCTCCACTTT.

This chain joins TRBV5-1 and TRBJ1-4; 7 positions match TRBD1. The CDR3 length is 15 residues. CDR1 and CDR2 from the germline V gene are SGHRS and YFSETQ. V trimming: 6 bases; J trimming: 5 bases; junction bases outside the gene matches: 10. The CDR3 sequence is CASTETGIDNEKLFF. CDR3 DNA: TGCGCCAGCACCGAGACAGGGATCGACAATGAAAAACTGTTTTTT.

This chain joins TRBV27 and TRBJ2-7, with 8 bases aligning to TRBD2. Trimming cost V 5 bases and J 3 bases; bases outside gene matches: 12. The CDR3 covers 16 residues. Germline V gene data show CDR1 as MNHEY and CDR2 as SMNVEV (reference sequence). The CDR3 DNA reads as TGTGCCAGCAGTCCCCGGGCGGGACTAGATGTCTACGAGCAGTACTTC. Translating it yields CASSPRAGLDVYEQYF.